These 16 T cell receptor beta chains came from one sample sequenced in a study of cytomegalovirus exposure and HLA in healthy donors. Researchers ran the PCR with 60 Vbeta and 13 Jbeta primers. Data came from immunoSEQ multiplex PCR; TCRdb stores just in-frame clones and leaves some out. This sample carries 100,000 to 150,000 clones, approximately 80% of them seen once, and the ten largest clones take around 1.2%. Sequencing was carried out using PBMCs. These receptor sequences come from a girl aged 2 to 10 in good health and CMV-seronegative.

The rearrangement uses TRBV6-1 and TRBJ1-4, with D perhaps TRBD1 (6 bases). Trimming left V 6 bases short and J 9 bases short, with 17 bases between. Germline V gene sequence: CDR1 MNHNS, CDR2 SASEGT. The CDR3 spans 14 residues. CDR3 bases: TGTGCCAGCAGCGCACAGGGCCTACTTCAAAAACTGTTTTTT. It yields the protein CASSAQGLLQKLFF.

V is TRBV19 and J is TRBJ1-5; TRBD1 agrees at 7 bases. The CDR3 extends over 14 amino acids. V trimming: 7 bases; J trimming: 4 bases; junction bases outside the gene matches: 7. Germline V gives CDR1 LNHDA, CDR2 SQIVND (reference sequence). CDR3 residues: CASTFGQENQPQHF. In DNA, the CDR3 is TGTGCCAGTACATTCGGACAGGAGAATCAGCCCCAGCATTTT.

The rearrangement joins TRBV5-4 to TRBJ1-4; TRBD1 is a possible D gene (6 bases). The CDR3 consists of 14 residues. With 4 bases removed from V and 2 bases from J, the gap between germline ends came to 9 bases. Looked up from germline, CDR1 is SGHNT and CDR2 is YYREEE (reference sequence). The DNA for the CDR3 is TGTGCCAGCAGCCTACAGGGTACTAATGAAAAACTGTTTTTT. Protein sequence: CASSLQGTNEKLFF.

This chain uses TRBV19 with TRBJ1-1, with D possibly matching TRBD1 (5 bases). V lost 7 bases and J 1 base, leaving 10 bases between the germline ends. Germline V CDR1 and CDR2: LNHDA, SQIVND (reference sequence). This CDR3 has 13 amino acids. This CDR3 reads CASTGHPNTEAFF. In DNA form, the CDR3 reads TGTGCCAGTACCGGACATCCGAACACTGAAGCTTTCTTT.

The rearrangement links TRBV5-1 to TRBJ2-7, with D possibly being TRBD2 (5 bases). Between the trimmed V and J ends, which lost 0 bases and 0 bases, there was a span of 10 bases. The CDR3 totals 15 residues. Germline values: CDR1 SGHRS, CDR2 YFSETQ. The DNA for the CDR3 is TGCGCCAGCAGCTTGGGGGGTACTAGCTCCTACGAGCAGTACTTC. Amino acid sequence: CASSLGGTSSYEQYF.

The CDR3 sequence: CASSESRQGTHTDTQYF. The CDR3 nucleotides read TGTGCCAGCAGTGAATCGAGACAGGGGACGCACACAGATACGCAGTATTTT. The rearrangement links TRBV25-1 to TRBJ2-3; 8 bases align to TRBD1. The CDR3 is made up of 17 amino acids. Losses at the gene ends were 1 base for V and 2 bases for J; bases not matched to a gene: 8. Germline CDR1 is MGHDK and CDR2 is SYGVNS.

This rearrangement joins TRBV29-1 to TRBJ2-5, with D possibly matching TRBD1 (5 bases). The germline CDR1 and CDR2 sequences are SQVTM and ANQGSEA. The V gene lost 7 bases and the J gene lost 0 bases, with 21 bases spanning the gap. The CDR3 is 16 residues long. This CDR3 reads CSAWSAPTENQETQYF. The CDR3 coding sequence is TGCAGCGCCTGGTCTGCCCCGACAGAAAACCAAGAGACCCAGTACTTC.

The chain uses TRBV6-5 and TRBJ2-3; no firm D call. The V gene's germline CDR1 is MNHEY and CDR2 SVGAGI. The V end was cut by 0 bases, the J end by 3 bases, with 7 bases between. CDR3 size: 14 residues. CDR3 loop: CASSYSFGTDTQYF. In nucleotides, the CDR3 is TGTGCCAGCAGTTACTCGTTCGGTACAGATACGCAGTATTTT.

The chain links TRBV19 to TRBJ2-5; TRBD1 aligns across 9 bases. The CDR3 spans 13 residues. V dropped 9 bases and J dropped 3; count of bases not matched to a gene: 5. Germline loops: CDR1 LNHDA, CDR2 SQIVND (reference sequence). The CDR3 nucleotides are TGTGCCAGCAACAGGGGGCGAGAAGAGACCCAGTACTTC. This sequence encodes CASNRGREETQYF.

This clone was recorded only once. This rearrangement joins TRBV5-5 to TRBJ2-7, with 10 bases aligning to TRBD1. This CDR3 has 13 amino acids. Germline CDR1 and CDR2: SGHKS and YYEKEE (reference sequence). Trimming at V came to 3 bases and at J to 3 bases, leaving 0 bases not matched to a gene. The chain's CDR3 is CASSWTGGYEQYF. CDR3 nucleotides: TGTGCCAGCAGCTGGACAGGGGGCTACGAGCAGTACTTC.

The V call is TRBV11-3, the J call TRBJ2-4, with D tentatively TRBD2 (6 bases). V was cut by 2 bases and J by 7 bases, with 9 bases left in between. Germline V lookup: CDR1 SGHNT, CDR2 YENEEA. The CDR3 runs to 13 residues. As DNA, the CDR3 is TGTGCCAGCAGCTTAACAAGCGGGAACATTCAGTACTTC. Protein product: CASSLTSGNIQYF.

This chain links TRBV7-9 with TRBJ2-2; D gene unclear. CDR1 is SEHNR and CDR2 is FQNEAQ in the germline V gene (reference sequence). The CDR3 contains 13 residues. Trimming left V 6 bases short and J 4 bases short, with 9 bases between. The CDR3 protein is CASRRDFTGELFF. CDR3 DNA: TGTGCCAGCAGGAGAGATTTCACCGGGGAGCTGTTTTTT.

The chain couples TRBV9 to TRBJ2-5; D perhaps matches TRBD1 (6 bases). V was shortened by 3 bases and J by 0 bases, with 9 bases between the two germline ends. Germline V gene sequence: CDR1 SGDLS, CDR2 YYNGEE. The CDR3 length is 14 residues. The CDR3 is CASSAGVNQETQYF. The CDR3 DNA is TGTGCCAGCAGCGCAGGGGTGAACCAAGAGACCCAGTACTTC.

The chain links TRBV30 to TRBJ1-1; no reliable D call. The V end lost 5 bases, the J end lost 4 bases, and 14 bases lay between the germline ends. CDR3 size: 13 residues. Looked up from germline, CDR1 is GTSNPN and CDR2 is SVGIG (reference sequence). The CDR3 loop reads CAWERDYGTEAFF. In DNA, the CDR3 is TGTGCCTGGGAGAGGGATTATGGCACTGAAGCTTTCTTT.

The gene calls are TRBV2 and TRBJ2-1, with 9 bases matching TRBD1. CDR3 length equals 16 residues. The germline CDR1 and CDR2 sequences are SNHLY and FYNNEI. V was clipped by 6 bases and J by 3 bases; unmatched bases: 9. The CDR3 spells CASSLLGQGDYNEQFF. The CDR3 nucleotides read TGTGCCAGCAGCTTATTGGGACAGGGCGACTACAATGAGCAGTTCTTC.

This clone came up a few times. The chain is built from TRBV7-3 and TRBJ2-3; D may be TRBD1 (6 bases). Germline V gives CDR1 SGHTA, CDR2 FQGTGA. V lost 5 bases and J 3 bases, leaving 15 bases between the germline ends. The CDR3 consists of 15 residues. CDR3 in amino acids: CASSPVGTGTDTQYF. The CDR3 DNA reads as TGTGCCAGCAGCCCCGTCGGAACAGGGACAGATACGCAGTATTTT.